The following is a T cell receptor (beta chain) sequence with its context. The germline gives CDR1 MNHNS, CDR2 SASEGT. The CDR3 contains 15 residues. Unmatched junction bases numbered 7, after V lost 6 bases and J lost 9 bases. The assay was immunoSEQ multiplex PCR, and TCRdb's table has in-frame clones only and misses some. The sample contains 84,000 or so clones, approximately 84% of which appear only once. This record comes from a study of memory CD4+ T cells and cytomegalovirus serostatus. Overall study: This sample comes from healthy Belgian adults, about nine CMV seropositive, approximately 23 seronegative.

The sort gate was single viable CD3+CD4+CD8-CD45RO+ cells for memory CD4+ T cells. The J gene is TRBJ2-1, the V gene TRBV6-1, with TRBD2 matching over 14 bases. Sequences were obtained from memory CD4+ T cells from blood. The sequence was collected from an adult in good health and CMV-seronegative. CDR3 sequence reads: CASRLTSGGGFEQFF. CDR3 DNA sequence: TGTGCCAGCAGGCTGACTAGCGGGGGGGGATTTGAGCAGTTCTTC.